Below are 29 T cell receptor beta chains sequenced from a single sample in a study of post-analysis software for immune sequencing data. Notes on the study in general: Controls had lower frequencies than patients of about 5 TRBV segments, which included TRBV5-6, TRBV5-1 and TRBV20-1.

These receptors have no identified antigens. Prepared libraries of TCR beta cDNA carried unique molecular identifiers. TCRdb re-called the PCR reads through MiXCR, storing one row per CDR3 protein. Here the sample spans 750,000 to 900,000 distinct CDR3 sequences, around 45% being singletons. The sequenced sample was blood. These receptors originate from a girl aged 5 to 17 with multiple sclerosis.

There are many counts of this clonotype. V and J are TRBV5-1 and TRBJ2-2; D gene uncertain. CDR3 length: 14 amino acids. Trimming left V 0 bases short and J 5 bases short, with 8 bases between. From germline, CDR1 is SGHRS and CDR2 YFSETQ. CDR3 sequence (DNA): TGCGCCAGCAGCTTGGCCCTTGAGACCGGGGAGCTGTTTTTT. Translated: CASSLALETGELFF.

The chain joins TRBV11-2 to TRBJ2-5, with 9 bases fitting TRBD1. This CDR3 has 18 residues. Trimming at V came to 4 bases and at J to 3 bases, leaving 15 bases not matched to a gene. In germline, CDR1 is SGHAT, CDR2 FQNNGV. As DNA, the CDR3 is TGTGCCAGCAGCTCCCAGCCGTCGGACAGGGGAAGTGAAGAGACCCAGTACTTC. Translated, it gives CASSSQPSDRGSEETQYF. The full variable domain, completed using reference TRBV11-2 and TRBJ2-5, is EAGVAQSPRYKIIEKRQSVAFWCNPISGHATLYWYQQILGQGPKLLIQFQNNGVVDDSQLPKDRFSAERLKGVDSTLKIQPAKLEDSAVYLCASSSQPSDRGSEETQYFGPGTRLLVL.

The rearrangement uses TRBV7-6 and TRBJ2-5, with unresolved D. Germline CDR1 and CDR2: SGHVS and FNYEAQ. This CDR3 comprises 13 residues. Between the trimmed V and J ends, which lost 4 bases and 2 bases, there was a span of 8 bases. CDR3: CASSWTIQETQYF. The CDR3 DNA reads TGTGCCAGCAGCTGGACGATACAAGAGACCCAGTACTTC.

The V and J genes are TRBV10-3 and TRBJ2-7; D is possibly TRBD1 (6 bases). Trimming pared 3 bases from V and 4 bases from J, leaving 10 bases between. Germline-derived CDR1 and CDR2 are ENHRY and SYGVKD. This CDR3 is built from 13 residues. The CDR3 sequence: CAISDSQGYEQYF. The CDR3 coding sequence is TGTGCCATCAGTGACTCTCAGGGGTACGAGCAGTACTTC.

The chain employs TRBV20-1 and TRBJ2-3; maybe TRBD2 (5 bases). Germline CDR1 reads DFQATT; CDR2 reads SNEGSKA (reference sequence). The V end was cut by 1 base, the J end by 4 bases, with 9 bases between. The CDR3 extends over 13 amino acids. CDR3 in amino acids: CSARGLSADTQYF. CDR3 nucleotides: TGCAGTGCTAGAGGACTTAGCGCAGATACGCAGTATTTT.

This chain links TRBV5-5 with TRBJ2-4, with 9 bases lining up with TRBD1. Trimming cost V 4 bases and J 1 base; bases outside gene matches: 6. Germline V gene data show CDR1 as SGHKS and CDR2 as YYEKEE (reference sequence). This CDR3 has 16 amino acids. The DNA of the CDR3 is TGTGCCAGCAGCCCCCGGGACAGGGAGGCCAAAAACATTCAGTACTTC. It translates to CASSPRDREAKNIQYF.

The chain couples TRBV11-2 to TRBJ2-3; weak D call: TRBD1 (6 bases). The CDR3 is made up of 13 amino acids. Germline V gene data show CDR1 as SGHAT and CDR2 as FQNNGV. The germline V and J ends were trimmed by 10 bases and 2 bases, with 13 bases remaining between them. This CDR3 is CATRTANTDTQYF. The CDR3, as DNA: TGTGCCACTAGGACAGCTAACACAGATACGCAGTATTTT.

The chain combines TRBV29-1 with TRBJ2-1; 8 positions match TRBD2. Per germline, CDR1 SQVTM and CDR2 ANQGSEA. J lost 4 bases, V lost 8 bases, and 13 bases had no gene match. CDR3 length: 15 amino acids. CDR3 sequence: CSFLGLAGFYNEQFF. The DNA of the CDR3 is TGCAGCTTCCTGGGGCTAGCGGGCTTTTACAATGAGCAGTTCTTC.

This clonotype was counted once. The J gene is TRBJ2-5, the V gene TRBV15, with TRBD1 as a possible D gene (5 bases). Trimming left V 0 bases short and J 1 base short, with 6 bases between. The CDR3 sequence is 14 residues long. CDR1 and CDR2 from the germline V gene are LNHNV and YYDKDF (reference sequence). The CDR3 bases are TGTGCCACCAGCAGAGAGGACACCCAAGAGACCCAGTACTTC. It codes for CATSREDTQETQYF.

This clonotype has more than one count but fewer than ten. V and J are TRBV7-2 and TRBJ1-1; a weak D match, TRBD1 (6 bases). Trimming stripped 8 bases from V and 12 bases from J, with 16 bases between. CDR3 size: 11 residues. Germline loops: CDR1 SGHTA, CDR2 FQGNSA. The CDR3 region is CASLKQGHPFF. The CDR3 DNA is TGTGCCAGCCTAAAACAGGGTCATCCTTTCTTT.

This chain links TRBV29-1 with TRBJ1-2; no clear D. V was clipped by 6 bases and J by 7 bases, with 15 bases between them. Looked up from germline, CDR1 is SQVTM and CDR2 is ANQGSEA. The CDR3 sequence is 12 residues long. CDR3 sequence reads: CSVERTDSGYTF. In DNA, the CDR3 is TGCAGCGTAGAAAGGACTGATAGTGGCTACACCTTC.

The chain links TRBV12-5 to TRBJ2-5; D tentatively fits TRBD1 or TRBD2 (5 bases each). Germline assignment: CDR1 LGHNT and CDR2 FRNRAP. Trimming removed 7 bases at V and 5 bases at J, with 17 bases between. This CDR3 contains 14 residues. CDR3 region: CASALPGPVETQYF. The CDR3, as DNA: TGTGCTAGTGCCCTCCCGGGACCTGTGGAGACCCAGTACTTC.

The chain employs TRBV12-3 or TRBV12-4 and TRBJ2-1, with 7 bases matching TRBD1. V gave up 7 bases and J gave up 0 bases; unmatched junction bases: 3. The CDR3 sequence is 14 residues long. The CDR3 DNA sequence: TGTGCCAGCATCACAGGGGTCTCCTACAATGAGCAGTTCTTC. Translated: CASITGVSYNEQFF.

The chain combines TRBV12-3 or TRBV12-4 with TRBJ2-7; D is perhaps TRBD1 (6 bases). The length of the CDR3 is 13 residues. Between the trimmed V and J ends, which lost 3 bases and 2 bases, there was a span of 8 bases. The CDR3 nucleotides are TGTGCCAGCAGTTTGCGACAGGCCTACGAGCAGTACTTC. Translation: CASSLRQAYEQYF.

The gene calls are TRBV3-1 and TRBJ2-7, with TRBD1 matching 9 bases. The DNA matches TRBJ2-5 better at its end, which makes the J call doubtful. There are 13 residues in the CDR3. Germline V CDR1 and CDR2: LGHDT, YNNKEL (reference sequence). The CDR3 DNA follows: TGTGCCAGCGGACAGGGGTCCTTCGAGACCCAGTACTTC. Translation gives CASGQGSFETQYF.

The V call is TRBV4-3, the J call TRBJ2-1, with 8 nucleotides matching TRBD2. The J segment lost 10 bases and the V segment lost 3 bases, leaving 11 bases of the junction unmatched. The CDR3 runs 15 residues. Germline assignment: CDR1 LGHNA and CDR2 YSLEER. CDR3 in amino acids: CASSQLGLGRGEQFF. The CDR3 region has the DNA TGCGCCAGCAGCCAGCTGGGACTAGGACGGGGGGAGCAGTTCTTC.

Only a few counts were recorded for this clonotype. One junction end does not reproduce the germline sequence, and a read error may be involved. This chain joins TRBV29-1 and TRBJ2-1; weak D call: TRBD2 (6 bases). The V gene's germline CDR1 is SQVTM and CDR2 ANQGSEA. The CDR3 is made up of 16 amino acids. Here the CDR3 reads CSIEGLWSSAYNEQFF. The CDR3 DNA reads as TGCAGCATTGAAGGACTGTGGTCTAGCGCGTACAATGAGCAGTTCTTC.

A single count supports this clonotype. V and J are TRBV6-1 and TRBJ2-5; D gene uncertain. V lost 7 bases to trimming and J lost 2 bases, with 14 bases between them. This CDR3 has 14 residues. Germline V gene sequence: CDR1 MNHNS, CDR2 SASEGT. The CDR3 sequence: CASTRATEQETQYF. The CDR3 bases are TGTGCCAGCACCCGGGCCACTGAACAAGAGACCCAGTACTTC.

The chain couples TRBV7-2 to TRBJ2-1; maybe TRBD2 (5 bases). The V gene's germline CDR1 is SGHTA and CDR2 FQGNSA. The CDR3 length is 14 residues. Trimming stripped 3 bases from V and 3 bases from J, with 9 bases between. This CDR3 is CASSLVANYNEQFF. DNA for the CDR3: TGTGCCAGCAGCTTGGTAGCGAACTACAATGAGCAGTTCTTC.

The CDR3 DNA reads as TGTGCCAGCAGCATGGGATCCCGACAGACTTCTAATGAAAAACTGTTTTTT. It specifies CASSMGSRQTSNEKLFF. This rearrangement joins TRBV5-5 to TRBJ1-4; D possibly corresponds to TRBD1 (5 bases). The CDR3 has 17 residues. Per germline, CDR1 SGHKS and CDR2 YYEKEE (reference sequence). Between the trimmed V and J ends, which lost 4 bases and 3 bases, there was a span of 19 bases.

The gene calls are TRBV3-1 and TRBJ1-1; TRBD1 agrees at 9 bases. This CDR3 spans 15 amino acids. Germline values: CDR1 LGHDT, CDR2 YNNKEL (reference sequence). Trimming removed 3 bases from V and 5 bases from J; junction bases left unmatched: 7. The CDR3: CASSHLGQGRTEAFF. DNA of the CDR3: TGTGCCAGCAGCCATCTAGGACAGGGGAGGACTGAAGCTTTCTTT.

This clonotype was observed a few times. The chain joins TRBV7-2 to TRBJ2-7; the D gene is possibly TRBD1 (5 bases). Germline values: CDR1 SGHTA, CDR2 FQGNSA. V lost 1 base, J lost 0 bases, and 13 bases lay in between. The CDR3 is 16 amino acids. Here the CDR3 reads CASSLVGRVSSYEQYF. CDR3 bases: TGTGCCAGCAGCTTAGTGGGCAGGGTTAGCTCCTACGAGCAGTACTTC.

The chain has TRBV15 and TRBJ2-7; TRBD1 aligns across 8 bases. The J call may be wrong; the DNA end is better matched by TRBJ2-5. This CDR3 region has 15 residues. From germline, CDR1 is LNHNV and CDR2 YYDKDF (reference sequence). The chain's CDR3 is CATSRARQGTETQYF. CDR3 DNA: TGTGCCACCAGCAGAGCAAGACAGGGGACGGAGACCCAGTACTTC.

This sequence joins TRBV27 and TRBJ2-1, with 12 positions matching TRBD1. The CDR3 runs 16 residues. The trim removed 5 bases at V and 8 bases at J, leaving 10 bases unmatched. Germline V gives CDR1 MNHEY, CDR2 SMNVEV (reference sequence). In DNA form, the CDR3 reads TGTGCCAGCAGTCTGGGACAGGGGGCCCCTCGTTATGAGCAGTTCTTC. Protein sequence: CASSLGQGAPRYEQFF.

The chain combines TRBV7-9 with TRBJ2-4, with D hard to call. Deletions cut 5 bases from V and 0 bases from J, with 14 bases between. CDR3 length: 16 amino acids. CDR1 SEHNR and CDR2 FQNEAQ come from the germline V gene (reference sequence). The CDR3 nucleotides are TGTGCCAGCAGCGCGTTGCCAAATCTAGCCAAAAACATTCAGTACTTC. It yields the protein CASSALPNLAKNIQYF.

The chain combines TRBV10-3 with TRBJ2-1; D may be TRBD1 or TRBD2 (5 bases each). Trimming took 9 bases from V and 5 from J, leaving 14 bases between them. Germline V gene lookup returns CDR1 ENHRY and CDR2 SYGVKD. This CDR3 has 13 residues. The CDR3 nucleotides read TGTGCCATATCCGGGACCGCGAACAATGAGCAGTTCTTC. Protein product: CAISGTANNEQFF.

This clonotype was seen ten or more times. One junction end does not reproduce the germline sequence, and a read error may be involved. The chain has TRBV5-1 and TRBJ2-6; a weak D match, TRBD1 (6 bases). Germline V lookup: CDR1 SGHRS, CDR2 YFSETQ. The CDR3 runs 15 residues. In DNA form, the CDR3 reads TGTGCCAGCAGTTTACAGGGAACTGGGGCCAACGTCCTGACTTTC. Translating gives CASSLQGTGANVLTF.

The chain links TRBV5-1 to TRBJ2-3; tentative D call: TRBD2 (5 bases). V lost 1 base and J lost 2, with 11 bases in between. Germline V gene data show CDR1 as SGHRS and CDR2 as YFSETQ. This CDR3 comprises 15 residues. CDR3 protein: CASSLPPDFTDTQYF. The DNA of the CDR3 is TGCGCCAGCAGCTTGCCCCCGGACTTCACAGATACGCAGTATTTT.

V is TRBV2 and J is TRBJ2-4, with a possible D match to TRBD2 (6 bases). Trimming took 7 bases from V and 1 from J, leaving 8 bases between them. CDR3 length: 13 residues. Germline CDR1 reads SNHLY; CDR2 reads FYNNEI. CDR3 sequence: CASNREAKNIQYF. CDR3 nucleotides: TGTGCCAGCAACCGGGAGGCCAAAAACATTCAGTACTTC.